The source of this T cell receptor beta chain is a study of early T cells in non-severe SARS-CoV-2 infection. Germline CDR1 is MNHNY and CDR2 is SVGAGI (reference sequence). J gave up 5 bases and V 4 bases, and 12 bases lay outside the gene matches. The CDR3 totals 17 residues. The protocol attached unique molecular identifiers to individual cDNA molecules. TCRdb fed the 5' RACE reads into MiXCR, producing one record per CDR3 protein. The sample holds about 16,000 distinct CDR3 sequences, about 4.8% seen once. This TCR was sampled from an adult who was a healthcare worker with PCR-confirmed SARS-CoV-2 infection or an uninfected control (not recorded which). Sequences were obtained from whole blood. The chain couples TRBV6-6 to TRBJ1-4, with 8 bases identical to TRBD1. DNA of the CDR3: TGTGCCAGCAGTTCCCCGGGGCAGGGGGCTAAAAATGAAAAACTGTTTTTT. Its protein is CASSSPGQGAKNEKLFF.